The 26 T cell receptor beta chains reported below all come from one sample, sequenced in a study of shared clonotypes between healthy human individuals. Data came from immunoSEQ multiplex PCR; TCRdb stores just in-frame clones and leaves some out. The table records millions of clones, 93% of them present only once. The naive CD8 population came from CD45RO-negative cells selected for CCR7, without terminally differentiated effector memory CD45RA+ cells. Sequencing input: naive CD8+ T cells from PBMCs. The source of these receptors is a young man in good health. Some clones in this sample may be carry-over from other donors' samples.

This clone occurred once. The chain carries TRBV6-5 and TRBJ2-2; 10 positions match TRBD2. The CDR3 is 15 residues long. J gave up 4 bases and V 7 bases, and 6 bases lay outside the gene matches. In germline, CDR1 is MNHEY, CDR2 SVGAGI. The CDR3 bases are TGTGCCAGCACCACACTAGCGGGACTCACCGGGGAGCTGTTTTTT. This sequence encodes CASTTLAGLTGELFF.

A word on this clone: The sample contains more than one DNA sequence encoding this CDR3. V gene TRBV27 combines with J gene TRBJ1-5, with TRBD1 matching 7 bases. The CDR3 covers 14 residues. The J segment lost 1 base and the V segment lost 3 bases, leaving 0 bases of the junction unmatched. Germline CDR1 and CDR2: MNHEY and SMNVEV (reference sequence). The CDR3 coding sequence is TGTGCCAGCAGTTTGACAGGGAGCAATCAGCCCCAGCATTTT. This translates into CASSLTGSNQPQHF.

J is TRBJ1-5 and V is TRBV28, with 9 bases identical to TRBD1. V lost 2 bases and J lost 5; bases outside the gene matches: 7. Germline CDR1 reads MDHEN; CDR2 reads SYDVKM. CDR3 length: 16 amino acids. In DNA, the CDR3 is TGTGCCAGCAGTTTAAATCGACAGGGGGTGGATCAGCCCCAGCATTTT. Its translation is CASSLNRQGVDQPQHF.

This clone was detected once. This rearrangement joins TRBV7-2 to TRBJ1-2; TRBD1 is a possible D gene (6 bases). Germline CDR1 is SGHTA and CDR2 is FQGNSA. This CDR3 has 16 amino acids. Trimming took off 2 bases at V and 5 bases at J, with 18 bases between the two ends. CDR3 amino acids: CASSLKLQGTLYGYTF. The CDR3 DNA reads as TGTGCCAGCAGCTTAAAACTACAGGGAACGCTTTATGGCTACACCTTC.

J is TRBJ2-1 and V is TRBV29-1; TRBD2 might be the D (6 bases). The CDR3 consists of 16 residues. The V gene lost 4 bases and the J gene lost 7 bases, with 23 bases spanning the gap. CDR1 is SQVTM, CDR2 ANQGSEA, per germline. In DNA form, the CDR3 reads TGCAGCGTTGGGGGGTTACAGGCGGCGGGGATAAATGAGCAGTTCTTC. Protein sequence: CSVGGLQAAGINEQFF.

J is TRBJ2-1 and V is TRBV30; the D call may be TRBD1 or TRBD2 (5 bases each). The CDR3 loop spans 13 amino acids. CDR1 is GTSNPN and CDR2 is SVGIG in the germline V gene (reference sequence). The germline V and J ends were trimmed by 1 base and 7 bases, with 11 bases remaining between them. This chain's CDR3 is CAWSGGRGNEQFF. CDR3 DNA: TGTGCCTGGAGTGGGGGACGGGGTAATGAGCAGTTCTTC.

There are a few counts of this clone. The chain links TRBV28 to TRBJ1-5; D not resolved. The CDR3 is 13 amino acids. V lost 5 bases and J 5 bases, leaving 10 bases between the germline ends. Germline CDR1 is MDHEN and CDR2 is SYDVKM. The CDR3 here is CASSPGLDQPQHF. As DNA, the CDR3 is TGTGCCAGCAGTCCGGGTCTCGATCAGCCCCAGCATTTT.

The genes are TRBV29-1 and TRBJ2-7; TRBD2 agrees at 8 bases. This CDR3 is built from 13 residues. The V segment lost 4 bases and the J segment 2 bases; nucleotides outside the gene matches: 4. CDR1 is SQVTM and CDR2 is ANQGSEA in the germline V gene. CDR3 region: CSVVSGLAYEQYF. In nucleotides, the CDR3 is TGCAGCGTTGTCTCGGGACTAGCCTACGAGCAGTACTTC.

This chain links TRBV19 with TRBJ2-3, with 10 bases that match TRBD1. The CDR3 contains 18 residues. Germline CDR1 reads LNHDA; CDR2 reads SQIVND (reference sequence). V gave up 3 bases and J gave up 0 bases; unmatched junction bases: 9. The CDR3 here is CASSMGVGTGASTDTQYF. The CDR3 nucleotides are TGTGCCAGTAGTATGGGTGTTGGGACAGGGGCGAGCACAGATACGCAGTATTTT.

The chain has TRBV27 and TRBJ2-7, with 11 positions matching TRBD2. J lost 3 bases, V lost 5 bases, and 15 bases had no gene match. Germline V gene lookup returns CDR1 MNHEY and CDR2 SMNVEV (reference sequence). The CDR3 contains 18 residues. The DNA for the CDR3 is TGTGCCAGCAGTCCTTTGAAAGTCACCGGGACTAGCGGCTACGAGCAGTACTTC. This sequence encodes CASSPLKVTGTSGYEQYF.

V is TRBV7-8 and J is TRBJ1-2; D unresolved. V was cut by 1 base and J by 2 bases, with 23 bases left in between. Germline assignment: CDR1 SGHVS and CDR2 FQNEAQ. The CDR3 sequence is 19 residues long. DNA of the CDR3: TGTGCCAGCAGCTTAGATTCTAGGCTCTGGGGTAAAACGAACTATGGCTACACCTTC. It is translated as CASSLDSRLWGKTNYGYTF.

The chain joins TRBV11-3 to TRBJ2-1, with 8 bases identical to TRBD1. V was pared by 5 bases and J by 3 bases, with 3 bases of the junction left unmatched. The CDR3 length is 14 residues. In germline, CDR1 is SGHNT, CDR2 YENEEA. As DNA, the CDR3 is TGTGCCAGCAGCGGGACAGGCCGCTACAATGAGCAGTTCTTC. Its translation is CASSGTGRYNEQFF.

J is TRBJ2-7 and V is TRBV13, with D hard to call. CDR3 length: 15 residues. Germline CDR1 is PRHDT and CDR2 is FYEKMQ (reference sequence). V was shortened by 4 bases and J by 2 bases, with 15 bases between the two germline ends. DNA of the CDR3: TGTGCCAGCAGCTCTACCTCTAGTGGGACCTACGAGCAGTACTTC. Its translation: CASSSTSSGTYEQYF.

The J gene is TRBJ1-5, the V gene TRBV15, with D possibly being TRBD1 (5 bases). CDR1 and CDR2 (germline): LNHNV, YYDKDF (reference sequence). The CDR3 contains 15 residues. Trimming took off 0 bases at V and 3 bases at J, with 9 bases between the two ends. CDR3 sequence reads: CATSRERGHNQPQHF. CDR3 DNA: TGTGCCACCAGCAGAGAAAGGGGTCACAATCAGCCCCAGCATTTT.

The chain employs TRBV27 and TRBJ2-7, with TRBD1 matching 7 bases. With V trimmed by 5 bases and J by 3 bases, 7 bases remained unmatched. The CDR3 extends over 14 amino acids. Germline-derived CDR1 and CDR2 are MNHEY and SMNVEV (reference sequence). The CDR3 DNA follows: TGTGCCAGCAGTCCCTCGGGGACAGTCTACGAGCAGTACTTC. It is translated as CASSPSGTVYEQYF.

The chain couples TRBV30 to TRBJ1-5; possible D gene TRBD1, 6 bases. V lost 6 bases and J 1 base, leaving 7 bases between the germline ends. CDR1 and CDR2 (germline): GTSNPN, SVGIG (reference sequence). CDR3 length: 12 residues. The CDR3 DNA sequence: TGTGCCTGCGGACAGAGCAATCAGCCCCAGCATTTT. This gives the protein CACGQSNQPQHF.

The chain is built from TRBV28 and TRBJ2-6; 8 nucleotides match TRBD2. V trimming: 2 bases; J trimming: 8 bases; junction bases outside the gene matches: 8. Germline V gives CDR1 MDHEN, CDR2 SYDVKM. The CDR3 is 16 amino acids. The CDR3 sequence: CASSLPLREGTNVLTF. The CDR3 region has the DNA TGTGCCAGCAGTTTACCCCTTCGGGAGGGGACCAACGTCCTGACTTTC.

V usage is TRBV27 and J usage is TRBJ2-3; 7 bases align to TRBD2. CDR1 and CDR2 from the germline V gene are MNHEY and SMNVEV (reference sequence). This CDR3 spans 11 amino acids. Trimming at V came to 11 bases and at J to 1 base, leaving 0 bases not matched to a gene. The CDR3 loop is CAAGGTDTQYF. CDR3 nucleotides: TGTGCCGCGGGGGGCACAGATACGCAGTATTTT.

The sample holds a few counts of this clone. The chain couples TRBV9 to TRBJ1-3; 9 bases align to TRBD1. Germline CDR1 is SGDLS and CDR2 is YYNGEE. The V gene end was trimmed by 3 bases and the J gene end by 7 bases; junction bases not matched to a gene: 5. The CDR3 covers 14 residues. The CDR3 sequence: CASSGGTGWNTIYF. CDR3 nucleotide sequence: TGTGCCAGCAGCGGAGGGACAGGGTGGAACACCATATATTTT.

V gene TRBV7-6 combines with J gene TRBJ2-7; TRBD2 matches 9 bases. The CDR3 length is 15 residues. CDR1 and CDR2 (germline): SGHVS, FNYEAQ. V was clipped by 0 bases and J by 0 bases; unmatched bases: 0. The CDR3: CASSLASGSSYEQYF. CDR3 DNA sequence: TGTGCCAGCAGCTTAGCTAGCGGGAGCTCCTACGAGCAGTACTTC. Combining the CDR3 with reference TRBV7-6 and TRBJ2-7 gives the whole variable domain GAGVSQSPRYKVTKRGQDVALRCDPISGHVSLYWYRQALGQGPEFLTYFNYEAQQDKSGLPNDRFSAERPEGSISTLTIQRTEQRDSAMYRCASSLASGSSYEQYFGPGTRLTVT.

The genes are TRBV27 and TRBJ1-1, with D unclear. CDR1 and CDR2 from the germline V gene are MNHEY and SMNVEV (reference sequence). The CDR3 spans 15 residues. Trimming pared 1 base from V and 0 bases from J, leaving 9 bases between. The CDR3 protein is CASSLWGDLNTEAFF. CDR3 coding DNA: TGTGCCAGCAGTTTATGGGGAGATTTGAACACTGAAGCTTTCTTT.

This chain joins TRBV29-1 and TRBJ2-1; a possible D gene is TRBD2 (5 bases). This CDR3 region has 11 residues. Trimming stripped 7 bases from V and 13 bases from J, with 17 bases between. Germline CDR1 reads SQVTM; CDR2 reads ANQGSEA. The CDR3 nucleotides read TGCAGCGCCAGCGGTGGTCCGTTCCAGTTCTTC. Its protein product is CSASGGPFQFF.

The J gene is TRBJ1-5, the V gene TRBV2; 7 bases fit TRBD1. J lost 5 bases, V lost 7 bases, and 8 bases had no gene match. CDR1 and CDR2 from the germline V gene are SNHLY and FYNNEI. This CDR3 has 14 amino acids. The CDR3 region is CASNSGGGYQPQHF. DNA for the CDR3: TGTGCCAGCAATTCAGGGGGTGGTTATCAGCCCCAGCATTTT.

The chain recombines TRBV6-5 with TRBJ2-7; 8 positions agree with TRBD1. CDR3 size: 15 residues. Trimming took 5 bases from V and 4 from J; bases not matched to a gene: 10. CDR1 and CDR2 from the germline V gene are MNHEY and SVGAGI. The CDR3 sequence: CASSLGTGEVYEQYF. The CDR3 DNA is TGTGCCAGCAGTCTCGGGACAGGAGAGGTTTACGAGCAGTACTTC.

The V and J genes are TRBV5-1 and TRBJ2-7; D possibly corresponds to TRBD1 (6 bases). Per the germline V gene, CDR1 is SGHRS and CDR2 is YFSETQ. The V and J ends lost 4 bases and 11 bases respectively, with 13 bases between them. The CDR3 spans 11 residues. The CDR3 DNA reads as TGCGCCAGCAGCCCCGGGACAAAAGAGTACTTC. Translated: CASSPGTKEYF.

The chain recombines TRBV7-9 with TRBJ1-1; unclear D gene. Germline V gives CDR1 SEHNR, CDR2 FQNEAQ (reference sequence). The CDR3 totals 12 residues. V was cut by 7 bases and J by 6 bases, with 12 bases left in between. The DNA of the CDR3 is TGTGCCAGCAAAGAGGCGGGAGCTGAAGCTTTCTTT. It encodes CASKEAGAEAFF.